This T cell receptor beta chain comes out of a study of T cell repertoires in cytomegalovirus infection. The CDR3 is 16 residues long. The germline CDR1 and CDR2 sequences are SGHTA and FQGNSA. V lost 5 bases and J lost 3; bases outside the gene matches: 8. In TCRdb, the reads were re-called with MiXCR into one record per CDR3 protein. The sample consists of about 140,000 distinct CDR3 sequences, about 6.5% of them appearing once. This clonotype was seen many times. Specimen: PBMCs. V and J are TRBV7-2 and TRBJ2-5, with 11 bases aligning to TRBD2. The origin of this receptor is a human donor in good health (CMV status not recorded). Some clones in this sample may be carry-over from other donors' samples. The CDR3 coding sequence is TGTGCCAGCAGCGAAGGACTAGCGGGTGACGAAGAGACCCAGTACTTC. Amino acids: CASSEGLAGDEETQYF.